This TCR beta chain came from a study of breast tumors, draining lymph nodes, adjacent tissues. In regard to this clonotype: Its matching antigen is unknown.

Study outcomes and limitations: Tumor repertoires ranked between lymph nodes and nontumor tissue in diversity, with V and J gene preferences.

The CDR3 loop spans 14 amino acids. Germline CDR1 SNHLY, CDR2 FYNNEI. V shed 9 bases and J 8 bases; nucleotides not matched to a gene: 12. TCRdb re-derived calls from the multiplex PCR reads in MiXCR, one entry per CDR3 protein. Of 250,000 or so distinct CDR3 sequences listed, 30% to 35% were seen once; the top ten hold roughly 1.2%. Axillary draining lymph nodes of breast cancer patients supplied the node samples. The chain carries TRBV2 and TRBJ1-4, with 7 bases identical to TRBD1. Specimen: axillary lymph node tissue. The receptor was isolated from a female donor with breast cancer. Some clones in this sample may be carry-over from other donors' samples. The CDR3 loop reads CARTGRGQGEKLFF. The DNA for the CDR3 is TGTGCCAGGACAGGGAGGGGACAAGGAGAAAAACTGTTTTTT.